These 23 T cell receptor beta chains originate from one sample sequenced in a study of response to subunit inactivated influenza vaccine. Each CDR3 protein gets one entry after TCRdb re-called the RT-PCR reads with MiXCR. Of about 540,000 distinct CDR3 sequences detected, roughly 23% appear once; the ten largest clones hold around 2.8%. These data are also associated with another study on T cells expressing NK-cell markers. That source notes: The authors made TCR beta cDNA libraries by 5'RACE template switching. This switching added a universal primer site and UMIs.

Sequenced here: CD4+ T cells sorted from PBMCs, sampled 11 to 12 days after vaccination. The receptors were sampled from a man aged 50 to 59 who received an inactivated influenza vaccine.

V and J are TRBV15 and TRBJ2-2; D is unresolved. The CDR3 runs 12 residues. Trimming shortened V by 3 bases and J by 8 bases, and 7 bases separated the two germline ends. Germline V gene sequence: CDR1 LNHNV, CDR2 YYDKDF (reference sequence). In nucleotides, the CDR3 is TGTGCCACCAGCAGCCTGGCGGGGGAGCTGTTTTTT. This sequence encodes CATSSLAGELFF.

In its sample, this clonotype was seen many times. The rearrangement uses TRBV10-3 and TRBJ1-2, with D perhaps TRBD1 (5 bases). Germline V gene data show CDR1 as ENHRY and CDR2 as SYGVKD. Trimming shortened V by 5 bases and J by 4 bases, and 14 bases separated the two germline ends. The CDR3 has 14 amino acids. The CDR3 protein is CAISTGPHGYGYTF. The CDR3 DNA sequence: TGTGCCATCAGTACAGGACCCCACGGCTATGGCTACACCTTC.

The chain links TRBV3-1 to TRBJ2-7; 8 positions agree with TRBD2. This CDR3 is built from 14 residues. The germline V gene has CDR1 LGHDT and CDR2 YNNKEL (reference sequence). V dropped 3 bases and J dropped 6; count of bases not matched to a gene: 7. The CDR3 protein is CASSHRSGGAEQYF. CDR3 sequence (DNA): TGTGCCAGCAGCCACCGATCGGGGGGGGCCGAGCAGTACTTC.

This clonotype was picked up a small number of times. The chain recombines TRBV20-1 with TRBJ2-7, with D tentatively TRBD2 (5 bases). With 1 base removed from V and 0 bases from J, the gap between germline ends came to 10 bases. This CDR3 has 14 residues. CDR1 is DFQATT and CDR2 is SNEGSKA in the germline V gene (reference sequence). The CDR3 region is CSARATGYSYEQYF. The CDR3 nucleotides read TGCAGTGCTAGAGCCACGGGATACTCCTACGAGCAGTACTTC.

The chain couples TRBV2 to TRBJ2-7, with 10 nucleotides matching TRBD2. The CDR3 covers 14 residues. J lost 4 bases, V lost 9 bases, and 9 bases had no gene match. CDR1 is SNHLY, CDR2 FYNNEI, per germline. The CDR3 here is CASRSGRAVYEQYF. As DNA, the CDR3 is TGTGCCAGTAGGAGCGGGAGGGCCGTTTACGAGCAGTACTTC.

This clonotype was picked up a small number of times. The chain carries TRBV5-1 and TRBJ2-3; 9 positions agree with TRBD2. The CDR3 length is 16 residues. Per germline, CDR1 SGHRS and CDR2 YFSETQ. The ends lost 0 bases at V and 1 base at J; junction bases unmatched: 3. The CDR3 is CASSLAASGGTDTQYF. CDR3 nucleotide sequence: TGCGCCAGCAGCTTGGCGGCTAGCGGGGGCACAGATACGCAGTATTTT. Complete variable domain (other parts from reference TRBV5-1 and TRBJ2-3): KAGVTQTPRYLIKTRGQQVTLSCSPISGHRSVSWYQQTPGQGLQFLFEYFSETQRNKGNFPGRFSGRQFSNSRSEMNVSTLELGDSALYLCASSLAASGGTDTQYFGPGTRLTVL.

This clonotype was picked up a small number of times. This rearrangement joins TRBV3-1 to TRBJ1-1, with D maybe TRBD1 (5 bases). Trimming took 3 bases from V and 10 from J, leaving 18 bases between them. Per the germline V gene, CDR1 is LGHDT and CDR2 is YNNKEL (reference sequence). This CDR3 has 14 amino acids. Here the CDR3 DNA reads TGTGCCAGCAGCCACCCCGAGGGGAGGAGTTTAGCTTTCTTT. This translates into CASSHPEGRSLAFF. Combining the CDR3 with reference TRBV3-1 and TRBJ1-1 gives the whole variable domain DTAVSQTPKYLVTQMGNDKSIKCEQNLGHDTMYWYKQDSKKFLKIMFSYNNKELIINETVPNRFSPKSPDKAHLNLHINSLELGDSAVYFCASSHPEGRSLAFFGQGTRLTVV.

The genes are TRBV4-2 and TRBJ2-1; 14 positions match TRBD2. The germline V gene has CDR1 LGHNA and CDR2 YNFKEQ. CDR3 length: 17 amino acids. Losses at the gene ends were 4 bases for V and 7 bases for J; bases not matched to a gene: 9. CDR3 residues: CASSLAGTSGSFNEQFF. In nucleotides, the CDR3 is TGTGCCAGCAGCCTCGCCGGGACTAGCGGGAGTTTTAATGAGCAGTTCTTC.

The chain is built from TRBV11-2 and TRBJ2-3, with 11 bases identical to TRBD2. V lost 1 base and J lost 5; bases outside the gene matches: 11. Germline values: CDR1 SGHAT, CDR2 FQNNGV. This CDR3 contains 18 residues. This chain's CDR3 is CASSLVVAGGPGGDTQYF. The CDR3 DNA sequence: TGTGCCAGCAGCTTAGTTGTAGCGGGGGGGCCAGGGGGAGATACGCAGTATTTT.

The CDR3 nucleotides are TGTGCCTGGAGTCCGAGGGGGGCCAAAAACATTCAGTACTTC. Translation gives CAWSPRGAKNIQYF. V is TRBV30 and J is TRBJ2-4, with D possibly being TRBD1 (6 bases). Germline lookup yields CDR1 GTSNPN and CDR2 SVGIG (reference sequence). V was trimmed by 2 bases and J by 1 base, leaving 9 bases between them. This CDR3 is 14 amino acids long.

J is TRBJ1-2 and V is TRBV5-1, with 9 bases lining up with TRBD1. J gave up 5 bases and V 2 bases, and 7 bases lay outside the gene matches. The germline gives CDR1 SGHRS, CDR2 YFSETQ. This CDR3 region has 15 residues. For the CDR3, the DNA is TGCGCCAGCAGCTTTGAGACAGGGGGAAAGTATGGCTACACCTTC. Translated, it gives CASSFETGGKYGYTF. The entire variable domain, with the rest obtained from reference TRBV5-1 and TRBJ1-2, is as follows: KAGVTQTPRYLIKTRGQQVTLSCSPISGHRSVSWYQQTPGQGLQFLFEYFSETQRNKGNFPGRFSGRQFSNSRSEMNVSTLELGDSALYLCASSFETGGKYGYTFGSGTRLTVV.

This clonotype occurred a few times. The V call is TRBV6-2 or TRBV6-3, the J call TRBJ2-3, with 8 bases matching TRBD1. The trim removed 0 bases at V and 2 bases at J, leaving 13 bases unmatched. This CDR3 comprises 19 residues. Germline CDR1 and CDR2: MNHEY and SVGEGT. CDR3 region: CASSYSTRTGLFHTDTQYF. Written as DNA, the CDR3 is TGTGCCAGCAGTTACTCGACTCGGACAGGGTTATTTCACACAGATACGCAGTATTTT.

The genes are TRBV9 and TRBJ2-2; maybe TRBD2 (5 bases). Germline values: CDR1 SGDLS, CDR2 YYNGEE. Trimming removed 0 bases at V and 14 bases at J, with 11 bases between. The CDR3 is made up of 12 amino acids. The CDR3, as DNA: TGTGCCAGCAGCGTAGCTCGGGGATTCCTGTTTTTT. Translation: CASSVARGFLFF. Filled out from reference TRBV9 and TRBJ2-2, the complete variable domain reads DSGVTQTPKHLITATGQRVTLRCSPRSGDLSVYWYQQSLDQGLQFLIQYYNGEERAKGNILERFSAQQFPDLHSELNLSSLELGDSALYFCASSVARGFLFFGEGSRLTVL.

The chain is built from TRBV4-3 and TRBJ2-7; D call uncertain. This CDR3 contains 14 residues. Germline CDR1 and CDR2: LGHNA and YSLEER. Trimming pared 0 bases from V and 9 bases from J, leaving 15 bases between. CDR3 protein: CASSQEAKGLGQYF. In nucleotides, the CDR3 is TGCGCCAGCAGCCAAGAGGCGAAAGGGTTAGGGCAGTACTTC.

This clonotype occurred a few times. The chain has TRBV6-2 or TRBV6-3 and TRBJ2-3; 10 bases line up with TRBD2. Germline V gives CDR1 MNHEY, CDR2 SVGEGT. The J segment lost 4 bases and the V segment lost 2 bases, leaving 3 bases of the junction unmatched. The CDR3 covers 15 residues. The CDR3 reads CASSYGAGGADTQYF. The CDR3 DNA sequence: TGTGCCAGCAGTTACGGAGCGGGGGGGGCAGATACGCAGTATTTT.

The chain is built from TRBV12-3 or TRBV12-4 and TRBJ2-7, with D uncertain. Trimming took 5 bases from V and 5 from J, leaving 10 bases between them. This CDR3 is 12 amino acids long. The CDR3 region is CASSRTGHEQYF. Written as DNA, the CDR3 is TGTGCCAGCAGTAGGACCGGCCACGAGCAGTACTTC.

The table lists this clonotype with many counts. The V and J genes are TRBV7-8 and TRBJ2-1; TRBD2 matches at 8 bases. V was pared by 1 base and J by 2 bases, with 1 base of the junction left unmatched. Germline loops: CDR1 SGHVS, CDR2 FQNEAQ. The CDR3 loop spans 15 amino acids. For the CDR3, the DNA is TGTGCCAGCAGCTTAGACGGGGGGGCCTACAATGAGCAGTTCTTC. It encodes CASSLDGGAYNEQFF.

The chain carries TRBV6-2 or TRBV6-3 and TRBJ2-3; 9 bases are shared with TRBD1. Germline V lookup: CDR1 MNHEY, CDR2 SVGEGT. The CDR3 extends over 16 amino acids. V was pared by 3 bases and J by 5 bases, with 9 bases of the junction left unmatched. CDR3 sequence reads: CASSYQDRGMGDTQYF. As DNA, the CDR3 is TGTGCCAGCAGTTATCAGGACAGGGGTATGGGAGATACGCAGTATTTT.

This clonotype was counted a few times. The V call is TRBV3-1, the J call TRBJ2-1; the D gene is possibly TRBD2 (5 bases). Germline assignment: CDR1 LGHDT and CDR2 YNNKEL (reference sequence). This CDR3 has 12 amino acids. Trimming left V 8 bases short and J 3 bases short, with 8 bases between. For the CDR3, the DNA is TGTGCCAGCGGGAGCCGCTACAATGAGCAGTTCTTC. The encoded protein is CASGSRYNEQFF.

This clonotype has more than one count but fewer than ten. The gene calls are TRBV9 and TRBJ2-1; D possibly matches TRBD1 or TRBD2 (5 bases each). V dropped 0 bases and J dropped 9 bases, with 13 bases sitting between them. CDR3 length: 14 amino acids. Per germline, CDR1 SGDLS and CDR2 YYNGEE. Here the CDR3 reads CASSVASSGSEQFF. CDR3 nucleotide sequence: TGTGCCAGCAGCGTAGCGTCGTCAGGGAGTGAGCAGTTCTTC.

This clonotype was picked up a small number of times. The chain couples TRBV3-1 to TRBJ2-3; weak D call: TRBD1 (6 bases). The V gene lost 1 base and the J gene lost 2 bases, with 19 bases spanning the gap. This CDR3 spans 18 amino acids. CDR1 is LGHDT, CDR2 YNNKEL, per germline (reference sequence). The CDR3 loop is CASSQVGGQTHATDTQYF. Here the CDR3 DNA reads TGTGCCAGCAGCCAAGTGGGCGGACAGACCCACGCCACAGATACGCAGTATTTT.

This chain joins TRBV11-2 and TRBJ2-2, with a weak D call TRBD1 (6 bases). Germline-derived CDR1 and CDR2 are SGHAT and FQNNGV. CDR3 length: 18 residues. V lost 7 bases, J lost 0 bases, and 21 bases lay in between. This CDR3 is CASTTFLDRKPNTGELFF. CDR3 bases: TGTGCCAGCACTACCTTCCTCGACAGGAAACCGAACACCGGGGAGCTGTTTTTT.

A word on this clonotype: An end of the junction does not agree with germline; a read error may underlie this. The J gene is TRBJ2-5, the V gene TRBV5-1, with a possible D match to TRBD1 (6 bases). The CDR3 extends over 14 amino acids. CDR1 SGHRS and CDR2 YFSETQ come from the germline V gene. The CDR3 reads CASSPGTSQETQYF. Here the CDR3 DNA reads TGTGCCAGCAGCCCCGGGACAAGCCAAGAGACCCAGTACTTC. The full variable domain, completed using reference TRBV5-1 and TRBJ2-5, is KAGVTQTPRYLIKTRGQQVTLSCSPISGHRSVSWYQQTPGQGLQFLFEYFSETQRNKGNFPGRFSGRQFSNSRSEMNVSTLELGDSALYLCASSPGTSQETQYFGPGTRLLVL.